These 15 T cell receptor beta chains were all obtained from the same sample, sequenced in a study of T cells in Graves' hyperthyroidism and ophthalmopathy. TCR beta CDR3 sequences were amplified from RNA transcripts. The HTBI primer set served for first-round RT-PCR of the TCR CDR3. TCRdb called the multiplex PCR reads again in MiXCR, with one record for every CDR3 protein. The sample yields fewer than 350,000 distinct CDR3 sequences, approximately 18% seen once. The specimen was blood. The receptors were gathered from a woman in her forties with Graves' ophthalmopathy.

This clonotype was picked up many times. CDR3 coding DNA: TGCGCCAGCAGTGCGGACAGTAGGACCGGGGAGCTGTTTTTT. Translating gives CASSADSRTGELFF. The rearrangement joins TRBV10-1 to TRBJ2-2; D might be TRBD1 (6 bases). Germline V gene lookup returns CDR1 WNHNN and CDR2 SYGVQD (reference sequence). Trimming removed 4 bases from V and 5 bases from J, with 11 bases in between. The CDR3 consists of 14 residues.

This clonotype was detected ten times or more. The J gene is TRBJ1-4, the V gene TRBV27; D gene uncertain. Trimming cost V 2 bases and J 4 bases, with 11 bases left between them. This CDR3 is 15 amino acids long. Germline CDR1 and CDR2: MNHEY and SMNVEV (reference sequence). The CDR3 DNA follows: TGTGCCAGCAGTTTAAGCCCTGGTATTAATGAAAAACTGTTTTTT. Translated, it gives CASSLSPGINEKLFF.

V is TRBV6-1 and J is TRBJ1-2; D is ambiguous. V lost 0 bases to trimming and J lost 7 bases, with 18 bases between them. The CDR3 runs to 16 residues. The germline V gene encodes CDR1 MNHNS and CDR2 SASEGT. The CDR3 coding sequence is TGTGCCAGCAGTGAAGCGGACCCGGCCAGCGTCCGTGGCTACACCTTC. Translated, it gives CASSEADPASVRGYTF.

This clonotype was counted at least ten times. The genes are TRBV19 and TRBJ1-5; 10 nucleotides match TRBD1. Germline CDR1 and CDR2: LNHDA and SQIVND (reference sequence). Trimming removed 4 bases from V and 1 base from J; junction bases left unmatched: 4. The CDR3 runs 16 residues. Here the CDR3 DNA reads TGTGCCAGTAGTACCGGGACAGGGGTGAGCAATCAGCCCCAGCATTTT. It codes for CASSTGTGVSNQPQHF.

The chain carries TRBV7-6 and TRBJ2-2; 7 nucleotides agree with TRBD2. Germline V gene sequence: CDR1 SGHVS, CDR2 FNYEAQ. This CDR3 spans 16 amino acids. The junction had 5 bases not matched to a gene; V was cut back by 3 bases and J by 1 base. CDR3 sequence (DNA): TGTGCCAGCAGCTTTGCCGGGGGGAAGAACACCGGGGAGCTGTTTTTT. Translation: CASSFAGGKNTGELFF.

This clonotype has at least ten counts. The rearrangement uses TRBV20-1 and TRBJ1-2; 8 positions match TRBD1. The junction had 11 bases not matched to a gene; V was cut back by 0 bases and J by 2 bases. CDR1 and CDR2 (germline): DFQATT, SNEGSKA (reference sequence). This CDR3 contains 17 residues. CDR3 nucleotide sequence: TGCAGTGCTAGAGACGGACAGGGACAGGATTGGAACTATGGCTACACCTTC. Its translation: CSARDGQGQDWNYGYTF.

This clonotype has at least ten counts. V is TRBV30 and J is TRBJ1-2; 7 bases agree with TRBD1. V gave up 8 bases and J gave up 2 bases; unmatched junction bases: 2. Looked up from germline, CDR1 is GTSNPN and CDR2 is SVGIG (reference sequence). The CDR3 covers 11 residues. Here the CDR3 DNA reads TGTGCCGGACAGGAAAACTATGGCTACACCTTC. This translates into CAGQENYGYTF.

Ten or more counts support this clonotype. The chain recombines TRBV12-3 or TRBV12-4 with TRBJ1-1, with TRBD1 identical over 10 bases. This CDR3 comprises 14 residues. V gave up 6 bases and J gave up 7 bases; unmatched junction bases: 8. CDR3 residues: CASSRAGTGVEAFF. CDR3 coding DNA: TGTGCCAGCAGCCGCGCCGGGACAGGGGTTGAAGCTTTCTTT.

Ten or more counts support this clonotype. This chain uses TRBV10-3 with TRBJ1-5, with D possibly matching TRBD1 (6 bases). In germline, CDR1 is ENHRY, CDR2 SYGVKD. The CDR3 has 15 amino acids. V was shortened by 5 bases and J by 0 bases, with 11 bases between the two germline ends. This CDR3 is CAISTGPYSNQPQHF. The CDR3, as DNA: TGTGCCATCAGTACAGGGCCCTATAGCAATCAGCCCCAGCATTTT.

The CDR3 here is CASSPAGQETQYF. Written as DNA, the CDR3 is TGTGCCAGCTCACCGGCGGGGCAAGAGACCCAGTACTTC. The chain has TRBV18 and TRBJ2-5; a weak D match, TRBD2 (6 bases). V shed 3 bases and J shed 2 bases, with 7 bases lying between them. The CDR3 contains 13 residues. Germline CDR1 is KGHSH and CDR2 is LQKENI. Using reference TRBV18 and TRBJ2-5 for the parts outside the CDR3, the full variable domain is NAGVMQNPRHLVRRRGQEARLRCSPMKGHSHVYWYRQLPEEGLKFMVYLQKENIIDESGMPKERFSAEFPKEGPSILRIQQVVRGDSAAYFCASSPAGQETQYFGPGTRLLVL.

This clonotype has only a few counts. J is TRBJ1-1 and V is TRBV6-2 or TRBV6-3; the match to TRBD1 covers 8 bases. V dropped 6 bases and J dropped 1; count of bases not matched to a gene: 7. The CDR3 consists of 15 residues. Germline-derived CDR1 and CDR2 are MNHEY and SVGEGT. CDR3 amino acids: CASSRTGNPNTEAFF. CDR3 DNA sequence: TGTGCCAGCAGCCGGACAGGGAACCCGAACACTGAAGCTTTCTTT.

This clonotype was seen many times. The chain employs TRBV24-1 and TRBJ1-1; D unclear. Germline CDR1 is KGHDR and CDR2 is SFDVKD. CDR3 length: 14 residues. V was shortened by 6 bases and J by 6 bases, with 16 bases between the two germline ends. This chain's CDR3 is CATSRAGWVAEAFF. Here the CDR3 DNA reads TGTGCCACCAGTAGGGCAGGATGGGTGGCTGAAGCTTTCTTT.

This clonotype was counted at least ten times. As DNA, the CDR3 is TGTGCCAGCAGTTTAGCAGGCAGGGGGAGCAATCAGCCCCAGCATTTT. Translated: CASSLAGRGSNQPQHF. V gene TRBV12-3 or TRBV12-4 combines with J gene TRBJ1-5, with 7 bases matching TRBD1. J lost 1 base, V lost 0 bases, and 3 bases had no gene match. There are 16 residues in the CDR3.

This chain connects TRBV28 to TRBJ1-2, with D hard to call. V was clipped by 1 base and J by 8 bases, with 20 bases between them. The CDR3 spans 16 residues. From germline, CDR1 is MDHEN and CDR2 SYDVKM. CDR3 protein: CASSLFALDRRGGYTF. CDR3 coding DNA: TGTGCCAGCAGTTTATTCGCCCTGGACCGAAGAGGGGGCTACACCTTC.

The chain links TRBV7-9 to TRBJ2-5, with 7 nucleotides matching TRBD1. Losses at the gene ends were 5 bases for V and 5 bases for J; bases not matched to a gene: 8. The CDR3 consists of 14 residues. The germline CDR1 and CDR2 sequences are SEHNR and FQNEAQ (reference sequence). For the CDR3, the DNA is TGTGCCAGCAGCGACTGGACAGGCCGGGAGACCCAGTACTTC. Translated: CASSDWTGRETQYF.